This T cell receptor (beta chain) originates from a study of lymphopenia after photon versus proton radiotherapy. Only in-frame clones appear in the TCRdb table, and some are missing; sequencing was by immunoSEQ multiplex PCR. The table shows 25,000 to 35,000 clones, with approximately 87% occurring only once. Germline values: CDR1 LNHDA, CDR2 SQIVND (reference sequence). The length of the CDR3 is 15 residues. The V gene end was trimmed by 9 bases and the J gene end by 2 bases; junction bases not matched to a gene: 9. The sequencing used peripheral blood, collected from a patient treated with proton-based radiotherapy. The gene calls are TRBV19 and TRBJ2-2; 7 bases line up with TRBD2. This TCR derives from an older woman with cholangiocarcinoma. Some clones in this sample may be carry-over from other donors' samples. CDR3 in DNA: TGTGCCAGCATGCGGGGGATCATAAACACCGGGGAGCTGTTTTTT. Its protein is CASMRGIINTGELFF.